Below are 12 T cell receptor beta chains sequenced from a single sample in a study of OX40 agonist ivuxolimab in advanced cancers. The method was the immunoSEQ multiplex PCR assay. In its TCRdb copy, this immuneACCESS table keeps in-frame sequences only and misses some clones. Where compared with another copy, unresolved V genes explain less than half of these, and the others have no known cause. For this sample the table gives just under 45,000 clones, of which roughly 80% were detected only once. The ten biggest clones cover around 4.2% of the sample. The sample in question was CD4+ or CD8+ T cells sorted from blood, obtained in a trial of the OX40 agonist ivuxolimab. Source of these receptors: an adult with an advanced solid tumor such as melanoma, head and neck, liver or kidney cancer.

The genes are TRBV7-9 and TRBJ1-3; 9 nucleotides align to TRBD1. Trimming removed 4 bases from V and 9 bases from J; junction bases left unmatched: 4. CDR1 and CDR2 from the germline V gene are SEHNR and FQNEAQ (reference sequence). The CDR3 is 13 amino acids. The CDR3 is CASSSDRGGTIYF. CDR3 DNA: TGTGCCAGCAGCTCGGACAGGGGAGGCACCATATATTTT.

The chain recombines TRBV5-4 with TRBJ1-4; D might be TRBD1 (6 bases). This CDR3 spans 16 amino acids. Trimming pared 4 bases from V and 3 bases from J, leaving 16 bases between. CDR1 SGHNT and CDR2 YYREEE come from the germline V gene (reference sequence). CDR3 in DNA: TGTGCCAGCAGCCTGGACGGGGGCAGATCTAATGAAAAACTGTTTTTT. Its protein is CASSLDGGRSNEKLFF. The full variable domain, with the rest looked up from reference TRBV5-4 and TRBJ1-4, is ETGVTQSPTHLIKTRGQQVTLRCSSQSGHNTVSWYQQALGQGPQFIFQYYREEENGRGNFPPRFSGLQFPNYSSELNVNALELDDSALYLCASSLDGGRSNEKLFFGSGTQLSVL.

The CDR3 loop is CASSLGGVSTGELFF. The CDR3 region has the DNA TGTGCCAGCAGCTTAGGGGGTGTGAGCACCGGGGAGCTGTTTTTT. The gene calls are TRBV7-7 and TRBJ2-2; D is unclear. V was trimmed by 1 base and J by 4 bases, leaving 10 bases between them. Germline CDR1 reads SSHAT; CDR2 reads FNYEAQ (reference sequence). There are 15 residues in the CDR3.

The chain is built from TRBV12-5 and TRBJ2-7; 8 positions agree with TRBD1. The V segment lost 6 bases and the J segment 4 bases; nucleotides outside the gene matches: 8. CDR3 length: 14 residues. Germline values: CDR1 LGHNT, CDR2 FRNRAP. Here the CDR3 DNA reads TGTGCTAGTGGCGTGGACAGGGAGGTGTACGAGCAGTACTTC. Translation gives CASGVDREVYEQYF.

CDR3 nucleotide sequence: TGTGCCAGCAGCCCAGGGGGACTAGCGTCAGATACGCAGTATTTT. Translation gives CASSPGGLASDTQYF. This chain uses TRBV11-3 with TRBJ2-3; 10 bases are a match to TRBD2. V gave up 5 bases and J gave up 4 bases; unmatched junction bases: 6. The germline V gene has CDR1 SGHNT and CDR2 YENEEA. The length of the CDR3 is 15 residues.

The chain combines TRBV7-9 with TRBJ2-1, with D possibly TRBD2 on 5 matching bases. CDR1 is SEHNR, CDR2 FQNEAQ, per germline (reference sequence). Deletions cut 3 bases from V and 4 bases from J, with 13 bases between. CDR3 length equals 15 residues. This CDR3 reads CASSLGSVFYNEQFF. The CDR3 nucleotides are TGTGCCAGCAGCTTGGGTAGCGTATTTTACAATGAGCAGTTCTTC.

The chain links TRBV12-5 to TRBJ2-5; weak D call: TRBD2 (6 bases). V was cut by 4 bases and J by 4 bases, with 22 bases left in between. Germline CDR1 LGHNT, CDR2 FRNRAP. CDR3 length: 17 amino acids. The CDR3 loop reads CASGSTTRAGRGETQYF. CDR3 bases: TGTGCTAGTGGTTCCACAACTCGGGCGGGGAGAGGAGAGACCCAGTACTTC. Based on the CDR3 plus reference TRBV12-5 and TRBJ2-5, the full variable domain is DARVTQTPRHKVTEMGQEVTMRCQPILGHNTVFWYRQTMMQGLELLAYFRNRAPLDDSGMPKDRFSAEMPDATLATLKIQPSEPRDSAVYFCASGSTTRAGRGETQYFGPGTRLLVL.

The chain links TRBV6-6 to TRBJ2-1, with D tentatively TRBD2 (7 bases). This CDR3 contains 14 residues. Germline V gives CDR1 MNHNY, CDR2 SVGAGI (reference sequence). V lost 5 bases and J lost 3, with 11 bases in between. The CDR3: CASSQRGGYNEQFF. CDR3 sequence (DNA): TGTGCCAGCAGTCAGAGGGGGGGCTACAATGAGCAGTTCTTC.

This chain joins TRBV29-1 and TRBJ1-4; possibly TRBD1 for D (5 bases). The CDR3 is 17 residues long. Germline CDR1 and CDR2: SQVTM and ANQGSEA. The ends were cut back, 5 bases at V and 7 bases at J, with 26 bases in the middle. The CDR3 is CSVPSGTDPILGEKLFF. CDR3 nucleotide sequence: TGCAGCGTTCCTTCCGGGACCGACCCTATCCTGGGTGAAAAACTGTTTTTT.

The chain joins TRBV5-1 to TRBJ1-5; no reliable D call. The CDR3 is 14 amino acids. V was shortened by 0 bases and J by 5 bases, with 9 bases between the two germline ends. CDR1 SGHRS and CDR2 YFSETQ come from the germline V gene. As DNA, the CDR3 is TGCGCCAGCAGCTTGGCAGGTCGCGATCAGCCCCAGCATTTT. Translating gives CASSLAGRDQPQHF.

The V and J genes are TRBV7-8 and TRBJ2-3; 11 bases align to TRBD2. The CDR3 spans 16 residues. Trimming at V came to 5 bases and at J to 0 bases, leaving 4 bases not matched to a gene. Looked up from germline, CDR1 is SGHVS and CDR2 is FQNEAQ. The CDR3 bases are TGTGCCAGCAGCCCGACTAGCGGGGCTAGCACAGATACGCAGTATTTT. Amino acid sequence: CASSPTSGASTDTQYF.

The rearrangement links TRBV4-3 to TRBJ2-5; the D gene is possibly TRBD2 (5 bases). Germline CDR1 reads LGHNA; CDR2 reads YSLEER. This CDR3 has 14 residues. V shed 0 bases and J shed 7 bases, with 12 bases lying between them. The CDR3 protein is CASSQDGRAATQYF. In DNA form, the CDR3 reads TGCGCCAGCAGCCAAGACGGGCGGGCGGCGACCCAGTACTTC.